This T cell receptor (beta chain) was sequenced during a study of blood T cell repertoires in COVID-19. Study details: The study drew acute and convalescent COVID-19 samples from the United States, Italy and Spain.

In terms of age and location, participants ranged from roughly 18 to 90 years and lived in roughly 22 US areas. Assignments of participants to cohorts depended upon their own reported clinical history. This CDR3 has 13 residues. Germline V lookup: CDR1 MGHRA, CDR2 YSYEKL. With 4 bases removed from V and 10 bases from J, the gap between germline ends came to 14 bases. As processed by the authors: Amplification of reference gene primers was used by the study to estimate nucleated cell counts. This table comes from immunoSEQ multiplex PCR, and its TCRdb copy is limited to in-frame clones, with some not included. That table furnishes V, J and clone size, whereas the DNA furnished D and trimming. Of roughly 130,000 clones in the sample, 70% to 85% were seen once.

This chain joins TRBV4-1 and TRBJ2-1; perhaps TRBD2 as D (6 bases). Sequenced: PBMCs or T cells enriched from blood (not recorded which). This clonotype was sampled from a man aged 45-60 years who had recovered from COVID-19. The CDR3 nucleotides are TGCGCCAGCAGCCTATATGGCGGGGCGGAGCAGTTCTTC. Translated: CASSLYGGAEQFF.